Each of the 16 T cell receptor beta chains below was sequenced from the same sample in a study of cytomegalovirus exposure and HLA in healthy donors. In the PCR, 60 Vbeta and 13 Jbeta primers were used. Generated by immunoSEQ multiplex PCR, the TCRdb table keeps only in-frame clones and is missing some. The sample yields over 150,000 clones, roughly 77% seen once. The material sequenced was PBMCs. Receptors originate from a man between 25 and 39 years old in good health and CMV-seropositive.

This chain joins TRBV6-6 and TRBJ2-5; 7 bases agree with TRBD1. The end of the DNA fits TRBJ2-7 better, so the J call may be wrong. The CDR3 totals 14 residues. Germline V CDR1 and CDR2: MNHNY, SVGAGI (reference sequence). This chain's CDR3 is CASSSHRGTYEQYF. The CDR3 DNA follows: TGTGCCAGCAGTTCACACAGGGGCACCTACGAGCAGTACTTC.

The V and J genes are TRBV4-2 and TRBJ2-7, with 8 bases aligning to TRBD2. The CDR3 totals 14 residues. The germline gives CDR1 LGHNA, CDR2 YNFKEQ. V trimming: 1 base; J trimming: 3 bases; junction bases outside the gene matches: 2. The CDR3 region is CASSQAGGHYEQYF. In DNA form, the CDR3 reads TGTGCCAGCAGCCAAGCGGGGGGGCACTACGAGCAGTACTTC.

CDR3 sequence reads: CASTSTGVHYGYTF. The CDR3 DNA follows: TGTGCCAGCACATCAACGGGGGTCCACTATGGCTACACCTTC. The chain uses TRBV6-1 and TRBJ1-2; TRBD1 might be the D (5 bases). The germline V and J ends were trimmed by 7 bases and 3 bases, with 15 bases remaining between them. This CDR3 has 14 amino acids. Germline loops: CDR1 MNHNS, CDR2 SASEGT.

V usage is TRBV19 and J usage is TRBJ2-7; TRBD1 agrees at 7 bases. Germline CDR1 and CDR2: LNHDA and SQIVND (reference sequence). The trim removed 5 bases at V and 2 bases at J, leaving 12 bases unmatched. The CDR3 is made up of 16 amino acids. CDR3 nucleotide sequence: TGTGCCAGTAGTTCTTGGACAGGTGGGCCTGCCTACGAGCAGTACTTC. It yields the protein CASSSWTGGPAYEQYF.

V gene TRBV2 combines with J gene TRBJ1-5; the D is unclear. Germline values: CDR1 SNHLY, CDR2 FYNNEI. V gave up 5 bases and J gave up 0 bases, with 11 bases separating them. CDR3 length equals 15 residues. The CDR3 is CASSPPGYSNQPQHF. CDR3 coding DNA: TGTGCCAGCAGTCCCCCAGGTTATAGCAATCAGCCCCAGCATTTT. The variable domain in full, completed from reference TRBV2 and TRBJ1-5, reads EPEVTQTPSHQVTQMGQEVILRCVPISNHLYFYWYRQILGQKVEFLVSFYNNEISEKSEIFDDQFSVERPDGSNFTLKIRSTKLEDSAMYFCASSPPGYSNQPQHFGDGTRLSIL.

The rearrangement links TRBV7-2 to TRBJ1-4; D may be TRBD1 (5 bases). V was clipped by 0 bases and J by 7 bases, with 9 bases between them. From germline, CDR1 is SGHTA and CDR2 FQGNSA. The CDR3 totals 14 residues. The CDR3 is CASSLARASEKLFF. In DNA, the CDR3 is TGTGCCAGCAGCTTAGCCAGGGCTAGTGAAAAACTGTTTTTT.

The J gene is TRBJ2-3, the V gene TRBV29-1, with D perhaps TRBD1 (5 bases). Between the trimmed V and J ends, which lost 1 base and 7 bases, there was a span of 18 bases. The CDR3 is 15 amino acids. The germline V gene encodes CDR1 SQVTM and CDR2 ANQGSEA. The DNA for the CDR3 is TGCAGCGTTGAAGGCTCCAGGGCTCCATCAAATACGCAGTATTTT. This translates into CSVEGSRAPSNTQYF.

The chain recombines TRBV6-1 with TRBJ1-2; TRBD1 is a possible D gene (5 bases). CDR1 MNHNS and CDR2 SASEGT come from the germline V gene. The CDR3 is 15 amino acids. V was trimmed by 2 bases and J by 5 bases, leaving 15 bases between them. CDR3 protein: CASSERGTQRYGYTF. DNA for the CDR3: TGTGCCAGCAGTGAACGGGGGACGCAGCGGTATGGCTACACCTTC.

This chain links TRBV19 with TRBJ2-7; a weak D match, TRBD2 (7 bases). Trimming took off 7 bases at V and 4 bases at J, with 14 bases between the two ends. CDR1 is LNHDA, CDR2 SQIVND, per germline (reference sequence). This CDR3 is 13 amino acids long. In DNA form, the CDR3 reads TGTGCCAGTAAAAAGGGGAGGGGGTACGAGCAGTACTTC. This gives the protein CASKKGRGYEQYF.

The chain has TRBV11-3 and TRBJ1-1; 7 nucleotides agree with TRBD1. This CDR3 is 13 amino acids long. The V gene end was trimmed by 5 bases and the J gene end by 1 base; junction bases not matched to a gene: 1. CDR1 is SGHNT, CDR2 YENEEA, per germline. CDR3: CASSRQGNTEAFF. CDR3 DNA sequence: TGTGCCAGCAGCCGACAGGGGAACACTGAAGCTTTCTTT.

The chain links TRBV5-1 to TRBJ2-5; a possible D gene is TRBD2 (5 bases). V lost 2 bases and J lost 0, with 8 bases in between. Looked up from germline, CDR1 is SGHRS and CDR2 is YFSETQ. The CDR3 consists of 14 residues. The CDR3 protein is CASSFGEYQETQYF. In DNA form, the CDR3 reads TGCGCCAGCAGCTTTGGGGAGTACCAAGAGACCCAGTACTTC. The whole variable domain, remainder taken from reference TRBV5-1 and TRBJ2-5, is KAGVTQTPRYLIKTRGQQVTLSCSPISGHRSVSWYQQTPGQGLQFLFEYFSETQRNKGNFPGRFSGRQFSNSRSEMNVSTLELGDSALYLCASSFGEYQETQYFGPGTRLLVL.

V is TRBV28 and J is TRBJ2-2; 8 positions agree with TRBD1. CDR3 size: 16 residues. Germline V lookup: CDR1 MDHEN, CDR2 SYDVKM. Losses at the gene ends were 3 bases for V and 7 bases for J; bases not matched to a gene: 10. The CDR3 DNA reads TGTGCCAGCAGTTTGTCTACAGGGGGAAGGATCGGGGAGCTGTTTTTT. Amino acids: CASSLSTGGRIGELFF.

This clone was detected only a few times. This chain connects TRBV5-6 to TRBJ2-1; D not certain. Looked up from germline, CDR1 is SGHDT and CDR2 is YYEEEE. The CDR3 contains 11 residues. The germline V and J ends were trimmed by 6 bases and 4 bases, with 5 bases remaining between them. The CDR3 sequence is CASNIYNEQFF. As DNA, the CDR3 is TGTGCCAGCAACATATACAATGAGCAGTTCTTC.

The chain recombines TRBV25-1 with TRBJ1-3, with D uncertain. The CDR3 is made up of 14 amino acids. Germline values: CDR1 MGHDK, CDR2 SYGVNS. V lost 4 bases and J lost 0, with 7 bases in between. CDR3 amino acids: CASSGSISGNTIYF. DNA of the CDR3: TGTGCCAGCAGTGGCTCTATCTCTGGAAACACCATATATTTT.

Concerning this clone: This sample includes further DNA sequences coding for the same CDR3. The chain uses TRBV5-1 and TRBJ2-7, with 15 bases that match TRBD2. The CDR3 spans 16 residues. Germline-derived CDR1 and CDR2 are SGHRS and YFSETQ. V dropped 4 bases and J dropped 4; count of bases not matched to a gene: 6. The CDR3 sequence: CASSLGLAGGFYEQYF. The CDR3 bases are TGCGCCAGCAGCCTGGGACTAGCGGGGGGTTTTTACGAGCAGTACTTC.

The CDR3 sequence is CASVMGGGARAFF. CDR3 coding DNA: TGTGCCAGCGTTATGGGGGGTGGAGCTCGAGCTTTCTTT. This chain joins TRBV27 and TRBJ1-1; tentatively, D is TRBD1 (5 bases). V was clipped by 8 bases and J by 10 bases, with 20 bases between them. The CDR3 runs 13 residues. Germline V gene data show CDR1 as MNHEY and CDR2 as SMNVEV (reference sequence).